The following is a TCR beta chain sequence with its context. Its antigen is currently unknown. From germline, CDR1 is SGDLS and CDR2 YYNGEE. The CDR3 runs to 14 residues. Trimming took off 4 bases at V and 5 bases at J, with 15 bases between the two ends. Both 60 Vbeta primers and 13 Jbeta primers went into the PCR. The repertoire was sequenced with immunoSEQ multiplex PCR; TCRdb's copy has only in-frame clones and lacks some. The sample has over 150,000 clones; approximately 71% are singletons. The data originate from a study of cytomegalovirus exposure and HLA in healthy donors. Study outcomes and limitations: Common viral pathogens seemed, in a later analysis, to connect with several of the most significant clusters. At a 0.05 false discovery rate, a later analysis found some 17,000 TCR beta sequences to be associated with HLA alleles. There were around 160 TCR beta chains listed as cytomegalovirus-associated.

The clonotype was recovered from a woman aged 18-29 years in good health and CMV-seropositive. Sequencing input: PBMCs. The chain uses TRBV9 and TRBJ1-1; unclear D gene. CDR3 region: CASSPQYTGTEAFF. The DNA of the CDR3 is TGTGCCAGCAGCCCCCAATACACCGGGACTGAAGCTTTCTTT.